This record covers a single T cell receptor beta chain. This specimen comes from a study of blood T cell repertoires in COVID-19. Here immunoSEQ multiplex PCR was the method, and the copy in TCRdb shows in-frame clones only, minus some. The data contain 100,000 to 150,000 clones, 88% of them singletons. The CDR3 covers 15 residues. The ends lost 3 bases at V and 7 bases at J; junction bases unmatched: 11. Germline assignment: CDR1 MNHEY and CDR2 SMNVEV (reference sequence). This TCR was recovered from a man over 45 with acute or convalescent COVID-19. The specimen sequenced was peripheral blood. The V gene is TRBV27, the J gene TRBJ1-1; TRBD1 matches at 7 bases. The CDR3 loop is CASSFSGTASDEAFF. CDR3 bases: TGTGCCAGCAGTTTTTCCGGGACAGCGTCCGATGAAGCTTTCTTT.